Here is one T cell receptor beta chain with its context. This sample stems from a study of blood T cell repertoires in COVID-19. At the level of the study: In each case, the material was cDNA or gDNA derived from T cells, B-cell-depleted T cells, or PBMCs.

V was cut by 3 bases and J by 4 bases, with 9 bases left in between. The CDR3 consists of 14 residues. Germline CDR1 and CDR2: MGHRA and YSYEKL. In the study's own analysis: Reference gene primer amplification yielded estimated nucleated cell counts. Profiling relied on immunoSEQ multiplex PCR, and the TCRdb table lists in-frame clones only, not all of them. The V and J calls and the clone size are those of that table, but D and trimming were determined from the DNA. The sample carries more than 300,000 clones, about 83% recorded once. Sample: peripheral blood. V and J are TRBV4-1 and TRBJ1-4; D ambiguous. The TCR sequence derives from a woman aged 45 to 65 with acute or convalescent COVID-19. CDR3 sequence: CASSQGTVNEKLFF. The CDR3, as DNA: TGCGCCAGCAGCCAGGGCACCGTTAATGAAAAACTGTTTTTT.